The TCR beta chain under discussion was sequenced for a study of T cell changes during pregnancy in multiple sclerosis. This CDR3 has 17 amino acids. Germline CDR1 reads SGHRS; CDR2 reads YFSETQ. Trimming at V came to 0 bases and at J to 3 bases, leaving 8 bases not matched to a gene. Data came from immunoSEQ multiplex PCR; TCRdb stores just in-frame clones and leaves some out. The sample has tens of thousands of clones; 89% are singletons. This sequence originates from a female donor with multiple sclerosis, enrolled in a pregnancy study. V gene TRBV5-1 combines with J gene TRBJ2-2, with 7 bases lining up with TRBD1. The sequencing used peripheral blood, collected after pregnancy. The CDR3 loop reads CASSLDVTGMDTGELFF. The DNA of the CDR3 is TGCGCCAGCAGCTTGGATGTGACAGGGATGGACACCGGGGAGCTGTTTTTT.